The clone carrying this T cell receptor beta chain came up a few times. The antigen is unknown. The data are from a study of blood T cells in healthy people across ages. The use of a sample-barcoded 5' primer and a J-beta primer mix characterized a second PCR of roughly 6 to 11 cycles. Using its own MiXCR run on the 5' RACE reads, TCRdb lists one record per CDR3 protein. The data contain 850,000 to 1,000,000 distinct CDR3 sequences, around 48% of them singletons. Study-wide findings and caveats: More naive CD4+ cells and higher diversity were found in long-lived than in aged donors. Age advanced and TCR beta diversity per million T cells fell, roughly linearly. Any conclusive comparison of naive versus antigen-experienced cells was prevented by using unsorted PBMCs.

Each sample had at least 6.5 million PBMCs isolated. Losses at the gene ends were 1 base for V and 9 bases for J; bases not matched to a gene: 6. The germline CDR1 and CDR2 sequences are MNHEY and SVGAGI. The CDR3 extends over 14 amino acids. The sequence came from a man aged 25 to 40 in good health. The source material was blood. The chain uses TRBV6-5 and TRBJ2-1, with 7 bases matching TRBD2. Written as DNA, the CDR3 is TGTGCCAGCAGTTACTTTGGACTAGTTGGTGAGCAGTTCTTC. This encodes CASSYFGLVGEQFF.